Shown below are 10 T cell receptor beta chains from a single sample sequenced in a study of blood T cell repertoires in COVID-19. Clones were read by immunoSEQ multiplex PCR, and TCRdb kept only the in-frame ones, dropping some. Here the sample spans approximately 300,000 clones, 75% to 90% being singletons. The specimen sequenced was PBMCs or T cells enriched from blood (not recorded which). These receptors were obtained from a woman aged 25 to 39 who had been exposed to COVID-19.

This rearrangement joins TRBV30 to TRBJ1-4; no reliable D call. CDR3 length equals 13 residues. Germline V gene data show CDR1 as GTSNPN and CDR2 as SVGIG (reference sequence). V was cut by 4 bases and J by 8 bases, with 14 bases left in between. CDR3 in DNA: TGTGCCTGGAATTGGGAGGGCCGAGAAAAACTGTTTTTT. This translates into CAWNWEGREKLFF. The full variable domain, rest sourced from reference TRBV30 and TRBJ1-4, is SQTIHQWPATLVQPVGSPLSLECTVEGTSNPNLYWYRQAAGRGLQLLFYSVGIGQISSEVPQNLSASRPQDRQFILSSKKLLLSDSGFYLCAWNWEGREKLFFGSGTQLSVL.

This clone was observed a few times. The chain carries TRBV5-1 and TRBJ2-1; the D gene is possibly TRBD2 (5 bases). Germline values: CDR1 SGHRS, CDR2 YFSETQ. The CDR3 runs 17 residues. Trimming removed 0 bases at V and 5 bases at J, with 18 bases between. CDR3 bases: TGCGCCAGCAGCTTGGGACTGTTGGGAGCCCCTAACAATGAGCAGTTCTTC. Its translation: CASSLGLLGAPNNEQFF. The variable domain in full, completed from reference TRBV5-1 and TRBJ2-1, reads KAGVTQTPRYLIKTRGQQVTLSCSPISGHRSVSWYQQTPGQGLQFLFEYFSETQRNKGNFPGRFSGRQFSNSRSEMNVSTLELGDSALYLCASSLGLLGAPNNEQFFGPGTRLTVL.

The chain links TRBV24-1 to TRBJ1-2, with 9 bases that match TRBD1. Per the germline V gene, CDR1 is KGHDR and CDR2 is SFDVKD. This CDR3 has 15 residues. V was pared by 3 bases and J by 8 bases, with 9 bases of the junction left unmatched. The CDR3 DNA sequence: TGTGCCACCAGTGATGGCGGGACAGGGTATCGCGGCTACACCTTC. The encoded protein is CATSDGGTGYRGYTF.

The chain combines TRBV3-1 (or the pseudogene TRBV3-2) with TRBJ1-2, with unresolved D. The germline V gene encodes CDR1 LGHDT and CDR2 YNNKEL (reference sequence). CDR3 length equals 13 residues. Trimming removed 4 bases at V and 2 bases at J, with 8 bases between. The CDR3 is CASSPTENYGYTF. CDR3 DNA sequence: TGTGCCAGCAGCCCAACGGAGAACTATGGCTACACCTTC.

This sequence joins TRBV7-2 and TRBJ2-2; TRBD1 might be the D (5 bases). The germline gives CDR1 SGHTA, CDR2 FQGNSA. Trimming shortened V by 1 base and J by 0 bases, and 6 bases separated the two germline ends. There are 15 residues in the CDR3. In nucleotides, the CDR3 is TGTGCCAGCAGCTTAGACAGGACGAACACCGGGGAGCTGTTTTTT. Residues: CASSLDRTNTGELFF.

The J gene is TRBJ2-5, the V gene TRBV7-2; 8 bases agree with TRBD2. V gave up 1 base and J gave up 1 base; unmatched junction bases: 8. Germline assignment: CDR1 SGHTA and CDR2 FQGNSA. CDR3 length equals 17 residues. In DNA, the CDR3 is TGTGCCAGCAGCTTAGGGTCGGGGGGGGCCTTCCAAGAGACCCAGTACTTC. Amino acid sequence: CASSLGSGGAFQETQYF.

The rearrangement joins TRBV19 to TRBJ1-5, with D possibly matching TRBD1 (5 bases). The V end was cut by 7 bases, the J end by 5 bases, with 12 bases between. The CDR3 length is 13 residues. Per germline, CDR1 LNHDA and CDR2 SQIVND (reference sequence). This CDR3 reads CASKWRGDQPQHF. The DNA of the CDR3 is TGTGCCAGTAAGTGGAGGGGCGATCAGCCCCAGCATTTT.

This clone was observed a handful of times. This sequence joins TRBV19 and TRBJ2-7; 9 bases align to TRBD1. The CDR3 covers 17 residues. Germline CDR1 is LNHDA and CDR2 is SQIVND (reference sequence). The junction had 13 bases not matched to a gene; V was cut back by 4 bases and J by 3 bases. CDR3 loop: CASSTLTGGYSYYEQYF. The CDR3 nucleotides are TGTGCCAGTAGTACCCTCACAGGGGGCTATTCCTACTACGAGCAGTACTTC.

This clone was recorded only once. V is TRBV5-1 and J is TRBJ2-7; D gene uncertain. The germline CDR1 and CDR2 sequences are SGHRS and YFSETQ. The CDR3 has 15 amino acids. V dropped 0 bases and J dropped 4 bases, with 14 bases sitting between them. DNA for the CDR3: TGCGCCAGCAGCTTGGTCGAATCAACAGATTACGAGCAGTACTTC. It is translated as CASSLVESTDYEQYF.

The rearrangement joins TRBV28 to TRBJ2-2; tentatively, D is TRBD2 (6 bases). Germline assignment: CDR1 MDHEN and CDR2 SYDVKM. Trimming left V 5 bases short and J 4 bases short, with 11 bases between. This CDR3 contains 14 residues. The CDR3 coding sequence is TGTGCCAGCAGTCGGGACTCCTCCACCGGGGAGCTGTTTTTT. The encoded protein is CASSRDSSTGELFF. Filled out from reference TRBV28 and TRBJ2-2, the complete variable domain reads DVKVTQSSRYLVKRTGEKVFLECVQDMDHENMFWYRQDPGLGLRLIYFSYDVKMKEKGDIPEGYSVSREKKERFSLILESASTNQTSMYLCASSRDSSTGELFFGEGSRLTVL.